The clone carrying this TCR beta chain is medium-sized (0.01 to 0.1%) within its sample. Its target is not known. The record originates from a study of spatial heterogeneity in lung cancer. Background on the study: Raw-read counts averaged over ten per unique TCR and UMI combination.

J lost 1 base, V lost 0 bases, and 5 bases had no gene match. Germline V CDR1 and CDR2: DFQATT, SNEGSKA (reference sequence). The CDR3 sequence is 15 residues long. Each TCR cDNA molecule carried a unique molecular identifier. TCRdb processed the 5' RACE reads anew with MiXCR; each CDR3 protein has one entry. The sample contains around 2,500 distinct CDR3 sequences, 7% to 8% of which appear only once. Study-level findings and limits: Mutation counts in tumors were tracked by counts of expanded intratumoral alpha and beta TCRs.

The time point was: sample taken at primary tumor resection. Donation came from over 60 patients with untreated early-stage non-small cell lung cancer. Extraction of whole RNA from tumor, nontumor lung or frozen PBMC preceded unsorted sequencing. This chain connects TRBV20-1 to TRBJ2-5, with 7 bases lining up with TRBD2. This clonotype originated in a female donor with early-stage non-small cell lung cancer. The sequenced sample was lung tumor tissue, obtained at surgery. CDR3 sequence: CSARDLREAQETQYF. CDR3 sequence (DNA): TGCAGTGCTAGAGATCTTCGGGAGGCCCAAGAGACCCAGTACTTC.